These T cell receptor beta chains were read from a single sample in a study of siplizumab effects on memory and regulatory T cells. Profiled with immunoSEQ multiplex PCR; TCRdb holds only in-frame clones, not every one. In the table there are about 100,000 clones, around 92% of which are singletons. Sample: CD4+ T cells sorted from blood. The receptors shown here come from a human donor in good health. Each CDR3 is given with its conserved first and last residue. The D gene is left open where the match is weak. Not all rows give a size; the values are once, few, many and, for expanded clones, a class.

D gene	V gene	J gene	clone size	CDR3 length	CDR3 protein	CDR3 DNA
NA	TRBV5-1	TRBJ2-5	NA	12	CASSLEQETQYF	TGCGCCAGCAGCTTGGAACAAGAGACCCAGTACTTC
NA	TRBV10-3	TRBJ2-7	once	11	CAISGGVEQYF	TGTGCCATCAGTGGGGGGGTCGAGCAGTACTTC
NA	TRBV7-9	TRBJ2-7	NA	16	CASTLLQGSRTYEQYF	TGTGCCAGCACCTTATTACAGGGTAGTAGGACCTACGAGCAGTACTTC
TRBD2	TRBV7-2	TRBJ2-7	NA	16	CASSLGASGGAYEQYF	TGTGCCAGCAGCTTAGGTGCCAGCGGGGGGGCATACGAGCAGTACTTC
NA	TRBV2	TRBJ2-1	NA	14	CASFRENTYNEQFF	TGTGCCAGTTTCCGGGAAAATACCTACAATGAGCAGTTCTTC
NA	TRBV21-1	TRBJ2-7	NA	13	CASSKRESYEQYF	TGTGCCAGCAGCAAGAGGGAGTCCTACGAGCAGTACTTC
NA	TRBV2	TRBJ1-1	NA	13	CASSEDVNTEAFF	TGTGCCAGCAGTGAGGACGTAAACACTGAAGCTTTCTTT
NA	TRBV30	TRBJ1-2	NA	10	CAWTSGGYTF	TGTGCCTGGACTTCCGGGGGCTACACCTTC
NA	TRBV21-1	TRBJ2-3	NA	16	CASSKGPRGVKDTQYF	TGTGCCAGCAGCAAAGGCCCCCGTGGGGTGAAAGATACGCAGTATTTT
TRBD2	TRBV2	TRBJ2-5	NA	16	CASSEGLAGSQETQYF	TGTGCCAGCAGTGAAGGGTTAGCGGGAAGCCAAGAGACCCAGTACTTC
TRBD1	TRBV9	TRBJ2-5	NA	15	CASTSRQGTRETQYF	TGTGCCAGCACCTCGCGACAGGGAACTAGGGAGACCCAGTACTTC
TRBD2	TRBV7-3	TRBJ2-3	few	15	CASSRTSGGTDTQYF	TGTGCCAGCAGCAGGACTAGCGGGGGGACAGATACGCAGTATTTT
NA	TRBV28	TRBJ2-7	NA	12	CASHRGVGEQYF	TGTGCCAGCCACCGAGGGGTCGGCGAGCAGTACTTC
TRBD1	TRBV5-1	TRBJ2-1	NA	13	CASSPDRVGEQFF	TGCGCCAGCAGCCCGGACAGGGTGGGTGAGCAGTTCTTC
NA	TRBV5-4	TRBJ2-1	NA	16	CASSPSGGTFGGEQFF	TGTGCCAGCAGCCCTTCCGGAGGGACCTTCGGCGGGGAGCAGTTCTTC
NA	TRBV6-1	TRBJ1-2	NA	11	CASMSVYGYTF	TGTGCCAGCATGTCTGTATATGGCTACACCTTC
TRBD1	TRBV7-3	TRBJ1-6	NA	18	CASSLGQGPSSYNSPLHF	TGTGCCAGCAGCCTGGGACAGGGACCTAGCTCCTATAATTCACCCCTCCACTTT
NA	TRBV29-1	TRBJ2-1	NA	14	CSVVAGQPYNEQFF	TGCAGCGTTGTCGCAGGGCAACCCTACAATGAGCAGTTCTTC
NA	TRBV5-6	TRBJ1-1	NA	13	CASRVGGNTEAFF	TGTGCCAGCAGAGTGGGGGGGAACACTGAAGCTTTCTTT
NA	TRBV7-9	TRBJ1-1	NA	14	CASSPFAGNTEAFF	TGTGCCAGCAGCCCCTTCGCGGGGAACACTGAAGCTTTCTTT
NA	TRBV28	TRBJ1-5	NA	13	CASRNQANQPQHF	TGTGCCAGCAGAAACCAGGCAAATCAGCCCCAGCATTTT
TRBD1	TRBV19	TRBJ1-4	NA	13	CASQDRGPEKLFF	TGTGCCAGCCAGGACAGGGGTCCTGAAAAACTGTTTTTT
NA	TRBV18	TRBJ1-1	NA	13	CASSPRREAEAFF	TGTGCCAGCTCACCACGGAGGGAGGCTGAAGCTTTCTTT
TRBD2	TRBV4-3	TRBJ2-3	NA	13	CASSLGTSDTQYF	TGCGCCAGCAGCCTCGGGACTAGCGATACGCAGTATTTT
NA	TRBV19	TRBJ2-3	NA	15	CASSRIKGSTDTQYF	TGTGCCAGTAGCCGTATAAAGGGGAGCACAGATACGCAGTATTTT
TRBD2	TRBV5-4	TRBJ2-2	NA	17	CASSLEGTSGVDGELFF	TGTGCCAGCAGCTTGGAGGGGACTAGCGGGGTTGACGGGGAGCTGTTTTTT
TRBD1	TRBV27	TRBJ1-1	NA	15	CASSLRTGLNTEAFF	TGTGCCAGCAGTCTCCGGACAGGATTGAACACTGAAGCTTTCTTT
NA	TRBV6-6	TRBJ1-1	NA	14	CASSSHQDPGTAFF	TGTGCCAGCAGTTCCCATCAGGACCCGGGTACGGCTTTCTTT
NA	TRBV4-1	TRBJ2-1	NA	14	CASSQVADNNEQFF	TGCGCCAGCAGCCAAGTGGCAGACAACAATGAGCAGTTCTTC
NA	TRBV7-6	TRBJ1-4	NA	15	CASSLSGTTNEKLFF	TGTGCCAGCAGCTTATCGGGTACAACTAATGAAAAACTGTTTTTT
NA	TRBV29-1	TRBJ1-4	NA	15	CSVEGGTGMGEKLFF	TGCAGCGTTGAAGGAGGTACAGGGATGGGTGAAAAACTGTTTTTT
NA	TRBV9	TRBJ1-2	NA	14	CASSVDYGHYGYTF	TGTGCCAGCAGCGTAGATTACGGCCACTATGGCTACACCTTC
NA	TRBV4-1	TRBJ1-1	NA	15	CASSQGRGFGTEAFF	TGCGCCAGCAGCCAAGGGAGGGGGTTCGGCACTGAAGCTTTCTTT
NA	TRBV4-3	TRBJ1-2	NA	16	CASSQVLATSGTAYTF	TGCGCCAGCAGCCAAGTGTTAGCGACCTCGGGGACCGCCTACACCTTC
NA	TRBV7-2	TRBJ2-3	NA	14	CASSQRTGGDTQYF	TGTGCCAGCAGCCAAAGGACTGGGGGAGATACGCAGTATTTT
NA	TRBV18	TRBJ1-1	NA	14	CASSPGGRDTEAFF	TGTGCCAGCTCACCGGGGGGCCGGGACACTGAAGCTTTCTTT
NA	TRBV7-2	TRBJ1-6	NA	12	CASSQTNSPLHF	TGTGCGAGCAGCCAGACGAATTCACCCCTCCACTTT
TRBD1	TRBV11-2	TRBJ1-2	NA	16	CASSLFAGTGDYGYTF	TGTGCCAGCAGCTTATTTGCTGGGACAGGGGACTATGGCTACACCTTC
NA	TRBV9	TRBJ1-5	NA	17	CASSVPASTDSNQPQHF	TGTGCCAGCAGCGTCCCCGCCTCGACAGATAGCAATCAGCCCCAGCATTTT
NA	TRBV2	TRBJ2-7	NA	10	CASLTYEQYF	TGTGCCAGCTTGACTTACGAGCAGTACTTC
NA	TRBV30	TRBJ1-3	NA	15	CAWSLDGTPGNTIYF	TGTGCCTGGAGTCTCGACGGAACTCCTGGAAACACCATATATTTT
NA	TRBV15	TRBJ2-5	NA	14	CATSRGPSPGAQYF	TGTGCCACCAGCAGAGGACCCAGCCCAGGAGCCCAGTACTTC
NA	TRBV5-1	TRBJ2-2	NA	15	CASSWAASNTGELFF	TGCGCCAGCTCATGGGCAGCCTCGAACACCGGGGAGCTGTTTTTT
NA	TRBV29-1	TRBJ2-7	NA	17	CSVVKGDGGPPYYEQYF	TGCAGCGTTGTGAAGGGGGACGGCGGACCACCCTACTACGAGCAGTACTTC
NA	TRBV7-9	TRBJ2-7	NA	12	CASSFSAYEQYF	TGTGCCAGCAGCTTTAGCGCCTACGAGCAGTACTTC
NA	TRBV21-1	TRBJ2-4	NA	17	CARRKKGGNPAKNIQYF	TGTGCCAGAAGAAAAAAGGGGGGAAACCCAGCCAAAAACATTCAGTACTTC
NA	TRBV7-3	TRBJ2-6	NA	14	CASSSREGANVLTF	TGTGCCAGCAGCTCCAGGGAAGGGGCCAACGTCCTGACTTTC
NA	TRBV2	TRBJ1-5	NA	14	CASSELLRAQPQHF	TGTGCCAGCAGTGAACTGTTGAGGGCGCAGCCCCAGCATTTT
TRBD2	TRBV5-1	TRBJ2-1	NA	15	CASSLASGVYNEQFF	TGCGCCAGCAGCTTGGCTAGCGGGGTATACAATGAGCAGTTCTTC
NA	TRBV2	TRBJ1-5	NA	14	CASSDDRSNQPQHF	TGTGCCAGCAGCGATGACCGTAGCAATCAGCCCCAGCATTTT
NA	TRBV4-2	TRBJ1-1	NA	16	CASSQDLGTRGTEAFF	TGTGCCAGCAGCCAAGACTTAGGGACCCGTGGGACTGAAGCTTTCTTT
NA	TRBV11-2	TRBJ1-1	NA	11	CASSLDTEAFF	TGTGCCAGCAGCTTAGACACTGAAGCTTTCTTT
NA	TRBV23-1	TRBJ2-7	NA	16	CASSHLPRPRPYEQYF	TGCGCCAGCAGTCACCTTCCAAGGCCTCGCCCCTACGAGCAGTACTTC
NA	TRBV7-3	TRBJ2-5	NA	15	CASSLYGGSQETQYF	TGTGCCAGCAGCTTATACGGGGGCTCTCAGGAGACCCAGTACTTC
TRBD1	TRBV7-2	TRBJ1-2	NA	13	CASSYGQVYGYTF	TGTGCCAGCAGCTATGGACAGGTCTATGGCTACACCTTC